Each of the 28 T cell receptor beta chains below was sequenced from the same sample in a study of blood T cells in healthy people across ages. Alongside a J-beta primer mix, a sample-barcoded 5' primer served in a second PCR lasting roughly 7 to 12 cycles. A single record per CDR3 protein comes from TCRdb applying MiXCR to the 5' RACE reads. Altogether hundreds of thousands of distinct CDR3 sequences are present, under 65% being singletons, with the ten largest covering about two fifths. Sequenced input: blood. Every receptor here comes from a man in his sixties in good health.

The chain uses TRBV6-1 and TRBJ2-5; unclear D gene. The V end was cut by 7 bases, the J end by 0 bases, with 9 bases between. The V gene's germline CDR1 is MNHNS and CDR2 SASEGT. The CDR3 runs to 13 residues. This chain's CDR3 is CASITEYQETQYF. For the CDR3, the DNA is TGTGCCAGCATAACAGAGTACCAAGAGACCCAGTACTTC.

This clonotype was counted a few times. One junction end does not reproduce the germline sequence, and a read error may be involved. This rearrangement joins TRBV28 to TRBJ2-7; tentatively, D is TRBD1 or TRBD2 (5 bases each). The CDR3 loop spans 12 amino acids. The germline V gene has CDR1 MDHEN and CDR2 SYDVKM. The CDR3 sequence: CASSSGTYEQYF. The CDR3 DNA reads TGTGCCAGCAGTTCAGGGACCTATGAGCAGTACTTC.

This clonotype was found a few times. V is TRBV4-1 and J is TRBJ2-5; TRBD1 is a possible D gene (7 bases). CDR1 is MGHRA, CDR2 YSYEKL, per germline. V was trimmed by 5 bases and J by 5 bases, leaving 24 bases between them. This CDR3 has 17 amino acids. The DNA of the CDR3 is TGCGCCAGCAGCTCCTTCGAATCCAGGGGGAGGTCGGAGACCCAGTACTTC. Residues: CASSSFESRGRSETQYF.

The rearrangement joins TRBV7-8 to TRBJ2-1; D is perhaps TRBD2 (7 bases). V dropped 5 bases and J dropped 9 bases, with 20 bases sitting between them. There are 15 residues in the CDR3. Germline values: CDR1 SGHVS, CDR2 FQNEAQ. The CDR3 is CASSREEGGAGEQFF. The CDR3 coding sequence is TGTGCCAGCAGCCGAGAGGAGGGGGGGGCTGGTGAGCAGTTCTTC.

This clonotype turned up a few times. The chain couples TRBV7-9 to TRBJ1-2, with 7 bases lining up with TRBD1. From germline, CDR1 is SEHNR and CDR2 FQNEAQ (reference sequence). The length of the CDR3 is 16 residues. With V trimmed by 0 bases and J by 2 bases, 6 bases remained unmatched. The CDR3 spells CASSLAWDSRNYGYTF. CDR3 nucleotides: TGTGCCAGCAGCTTAGCGTGGGACAGCCGAAACTATGGCTACACCTTC.

This clonotype has more than one count but fewer than ten. This chain links TRBV2 with TRBJ2-5; D is tentatively TRBD1 or TRBD2 (5 bases each). Germline V gene sequence: CDR1 SNHLY, CDR2 FYNNEI. The CDR3 runs 14 residues. Between the trimmed V and J ends, which lost 5 bases and 1 base, there was a span of 11 bases. CDR3 protein: CASSPGRFQETQYF. In nucleotides, the CDR3 is TGTGCCAGCAGTCCGGGACGGTTCCAAGAGACCCAGTACTTC.

This clonotype was found many times. The V call is TRBV29-1, the J call TRBJ2-7; D possibly corresponds to TRBD2 (5 bases). The length of the CDR3 is 12 residues. The germline V gene has CDR1 SQVTM and CDR2 ANQGSEA. The V end lost 4 bases, the J end lost 2 bases, and 9 bases lay between the germline ends. The DNA of the CDR3 is TGCAGCGTTGGGACTTACACCTACGAGCAGTACTTC. Translated: CSVGTYTYEQYF.

This chain connects TRBV6-6 to TRBJ2-3; possibly TRBD1 or TRBD2 for D (6 bases each). The V end lost 6 bases, the J end lost 2 bases, and 15 bases lay between the germline ends. The germline gives CDR1 MNHNY, CDR2 SVGAGI (reference sequence). This CDR3 is 15 amino acids long. The CDR3 loop reads CASRGRGELTDTQYF. For the CDR3, the DNA is TGTGCCAGCAGAGGAAGGGGGGAACTCACAGATACGCAGTATTTT.

There are a few counts of this clonotype. The chain couples TRBV10-3 to TRBJ2-7; the match to TRBD1 covers 10 bases. The CDR3 is 12 amino acids. Per germline, CDR1 ENHRY and CDR2 SYGVKD. Germline trimming cut 6 bases from V and 4 bases from J; bases unmatched to any gene: 0. The CDR3 is CAIRGQGYEQYF. In DNA form, the CDR3 reads TGTGCCATCAGGGGACAGGGGTACGAGCAGTACTTC.

This clonotype was recorded a few times. V is TRBV29-1 and J is TRBJ2-7; a weak D match, TRBD1 (6 bases). Germline V gives CDR1 SQVTM, CDR2 ANQGSEA. The CDR3 has 14 amino acids. V was cut by 6 bases and J by 2 bases, with 17 bases left in between. CDR3 region: CSVGTGSLAYEQYF. As DNA, the CDR3 is TGCAGCGTGGGTACAGGGTCCCTAGCCTACGAGCAGTACTTC.

J is TRBJ1-2 and V is TRBV28; 7 positions agree with TRBD1. The J segment lost 7 bases and the V segment lost 6 bases, leaving 8 bases of the junction unmatched. The CDR3 sequence is 13 residues long. The germline CDR1 and CDR2 sequences are MDHEN and SYDVKM. The CDR3 DNA follows: TGTGCCAGCAGGAACACAGGGGATAGTGGCTACACCTTC. This translates into CASRNTGDSGYTF.

The CDR3 coding sequence is TGTGCCAGCAGCCAAGGCCCCCGACTAGCGGGGGGTCGCACAGATACGCAGTATTTT. Translation gives CASSQGPRLAGGRTDTQYF. The V call is TRBV4-2, the J call TRBJ2-3, with 13 bases fitting TRBD2. This CDR3 has 19 amino acids. Trimming cost V 1 base and J 1 base; bases outside gene matches: 8. From germline, CDR1 is LGHNA and CDR2 YNFKEQ.

The chain combines TRBV28 with TRBJ1-2, with 9 bases lining up with TRBD1. Trimming removed 1 base from V and 5 bases from J; junction bases left unmatched: 8. The CDR3 is 16 residues long. The V gene's germline CDR1 is MDHEN and CDR2 SYDVKM. The DNA of the CDR3 is TGTGCCAGCAGTTTATCGGGACAGGGTTTCTCTTATGGCTACACCTTC. As protein: CASSLSGQGFSYGYTF.

This chain joins TRBV2 and TRBJ2-3; TRBD2 might be the D (6 bases). The CDR3 contains 15 residues. V lost 3 bases and J 4 bases, leaving 14 bases between the germline ends. Germline lookup yields CDR1 SNHLY and CDR2 FYNNEI. The CDR3 protein is CASSEGAGTADTQYF. The CDR3 DNA reads as TGTGCCAGCAGTGAGGGCGCGGGGACGGCAGATACGCAGTATTTT.

This clonotype was seen more than once but under ten times. The genes are TRBV18 and TRBJ1-6; tentatively, D is TRBD1 (5 bases). Trimming cost V 6 bases and J 9 bases, with 15 bases left between them. This CDR3 comprises 14 residues. Germline V gene sequence: CDR1 KGHSH, CDR2 LQKENI. The CDR3 loop is CASSPGTGGSPLHF. CDR3 DNA: TGTGCCAGCTCCCCCGGGACCGGGGGTTCACCCCTCCACTTT.

The rearrangement uses TRBV20-1 and TRBJ2-1; weak D call: TRBD2 (7 bases). The germline V and J ends were trimmed by 0 bases and 3 bases, with 18 bases remaining between them. This CDR3 has 17 residues. CDR1 is DFQATT, CDR2 SNEGSKA, per germline (reference sequence). The CDR3 is CSARDGGGRGLYNEQFF. The CDR3 DNA is TGCAGTGCTAGAGATGGGGGGGGACGGGGGCTCTACAATGAGCAGTTCTTC.

DNA of the CDR3: TGCAGTGCTAGAGATTCGTGGTCTAGCGGGGGCGAAGAGACCCAGTACTTC. Amino acid sequence: CSARDSWSSGGEETQYF. V is TRBV20-1 and J is TRBJ2-5; 10 nucleotides line up with TRBD2. The V gene's germline CDR1 is DFQATT and CDR2 SNEGSKA (reference sequence). The CDR3 consists of 17 residues. V dropped 0 bases and J dropped 3; count of bases not matched to a gene: 10.

The chain is built from TRBV6-5 and TRBJ1-2; tentative D call: TRBD1 (5 bases). Germline lookup yields CDR1 MNHEY and CDR2 SVGAGI. The CDR3 is made up of 16 amino acids. V gave up 4 bases and J gave up 0 bases, with 15 bases separating them. CDR3: CASSSGGAGTNYGYTF. CDR3 sequence (DNA): TGTGCCAGCAGTTCCGGGGGAGCAGGGACTAACTATGGCTACACCTTC.

The chain recombines TRBV7-9 with TRBJ2-7; the D gene is possibly TRBD1 (5 bases). Looked up from germline, CDR1 is SEHNR and CDR2 is FQNEAQ (reference sequence). This CDR3 is 12 amino acids long. Trimming left V 4 bases short and J 7 bases short, with 11 bases between. CDR3 amino acids: CASSWIGEEQYF. DNA for the CDR3: TGTGCCAGCAGCTGGATAGGGGAAGAGCAGTACTTC.

This clonotype was seen a single time. The chain carries TRBV20-1 and TRBJ2-5; 9 nucleotides match TRBD2. Germline CDR1 is DFQATT and CDR2 is SNEGSKA (reference sequence). V shed 0 bases and J 0 bases; nucleotides not matched to a gene: 8. The CDR3 covers 17 residues. CDR3 protein: CSARDLRLAGHQETQYF. The CDR3 nucleotides are TGCAGTGCTAGAGATTTGCGGCTAGCGGGGCACCAAGAGACCCAGTACTTC.

In this sample, this clonotype turned up a few times. CDR3 sequence reads: CASSLAGAPPDTQYF. Written as DNA, the CDR3 is TGCGCCAGCAGCTTGGCCGGGGCACCCCCAGATACGCAGTATTTT. The chain employs TRBV5-1 and TRBJ2-3; D assignment may be TRBD1 or TRBD2 (5 bases each). This CDR3 is 15 amino acids long. Germline V gene lookup returns CDR1 SGHRS and CDR2 YFSETQ. V was trimmed by 0 bases and J by 4 bases, leaving 12 bases between them.

This chain links TRBV12-3 or TRBV12-4 with TRBJ2-1, with TRBD2 as a possible D gene (7 bases). This CDR3 has 18 amino acids. Deletions cut 6 bases from V and 4 bases from J, with 25 bases between. Written as DNA, the CDR3 is TGTGCCAGCAGCCCCGGGGGGTGGTGGCCAGGGGAGTACAATGAGCAGTTCTTC. Protein sequence: CASSPGGWWPGEYNEQFF.

This clonotype was counted at least ten times. This chain joins TRBV4-2 and TRBJ2-7; maybe TRBD1 (6 bases). The V gene lost 1 base and the J gene lost 6 bases, with 10 bases spanning the gap. The CDR3 length is 13 residues. Germline-derived CDR1 and CDR2 are LGHNA and YNFKEQ. This CDR3 is CASSQVQGSEQYF. Here the CDR3 DNA reads TGTGCCAGCAGCCAAGTCCAGGGGTCCGAGCAGTACTTC.

J is TRBJ2-1 and V is TRBV20-1, with 7 bases matching TRBD1. V was clipped by 6 bases and J by 8 bases; unmatched bases: 7. The CDR3 spans 12 residues. Germline loops: CDR1 DFQATT, CDR2 SNEGSKA (reference sequence). The CDR3 nucleotides read TGCAGTGCCACCTACAGGGGTCATGAGCAGTTCTTC. Protein: CSATYRGHEQFF.

The V gene is TRBV5-6, the J gene TRBJ2-5; D assignment may be TRBD1 or TRBD2 (5 bases each). Germline CDR1 SGHDT, CDR2 YYEEEE. This CDR3 region has 15 residues. With 0 bases removed from V and 4 bases from J, the gap between germline ends came to 13 bases. CDR3 region: CASSLAPGGGETQYF. As DNA, the CDR3 is TGTGCCAGCAGCTTGGCCCCCGGTGGGGGAGAGACCCAGTACTTC. Using reference TRBV5-6 and TRBJ2-5 for the parts outside the CDR3, the full variable domain is DAGVTQSPTHLIKTRGQQVTLRCSPKSGHDTVSWYQQALGQGPQFIFQYYEEEERQRGNFPDRFSGHQFPNYSSELNVNALLLGDSALYLCASSLAPGGGETQYFGPGTRLLVL.

This sequence joins TRBV28 and TRBJ2-2; TRBD2 matches at 12 bases. CDR3 size: 18 residues. V shed 2 bases and J 6 bases; nucleotides not matched to a gene: 10. Germline V gene lookup returns CDR1 MDHEN and CDR2 SYDVKM. The CDR3 region is CASSLPTSGGPKPGELFF. For the CDR3, the DNA is TGTGCCAGCAGTTTACCCACTAGCGGGGGGCCAAAACCCGGGGAGCTGTTTTTT.

The chain links TRBV7-9 to TRBJ1-4, with D maybe TRBD1 (5 bases). CDR1 SEHNR and CDR2 FQNEAQ come from the germline V gene (reference sequence). V was shortened by 0 bases and J by 7 bases, with 12 bases between the two germline ends. CDR3 size: 15 residues. CDR3 sequence reads: CASSLAAGRFEKLFF. CDR3 nucleotide sequence: TGTGCCAGCAGCTTAGCGGCAGGGAGATTTGAAAAACTGTTTTTT. The whole variable domain, remainder taken from reference TRBV7-9 and TRBJ1-4, is DTGVSQNPRHKITKRGQNVTFRCDPISEHNRLYWYRQTLGQGPEFLTYFQNEAQLEKSRLLSDRFSAERPKGSFSTLEIQRTEQGDSAMYLCASSLAAGRFEKLFFGSGTQLSVL.

This sequence joins TRBV10-3 and TRBJ1-1, with D tentatively TRBD1 (6 bases). The CDR3 is 15 residues long. The V end was cut by 3 bases, the J end by 1 base, with 12 bases between. Germline CDR1 is ENHRY and CDR2 is SYGVKD. The CDR3 sequence: CAISDRGRGNTEAFF. The CDR3 region has the DNA TGTGCCATCAGTGACAGGGGAAGGGGGAACACTGAAGCTTTCTTT.